A single sample is the source of the 19 T cell receptor beta chains below, sequenced in a study of beta chain features in type 1 diabetes. Whole-study results and caveats: A moderate, significant TCRB CDR3 shortening appeared in type 1 diabetes across four CD4+ subsets.

Reverse transcription of all isolated RNA meant that expressed TCRB transcripts were sequenced. TCRdb's table, derived via immunoSEQ multiplex PCR, lists solely in-frame clones and lacks some. In the table there are about 650,000 clones, around 12% of which are singletons. For these TCRs, the target antigens are not known. The sample was naive CD4+ T cells from blood. The receptors stem from a man aged 30-40 years with type 1 diabetes.

The table lists this clone with a few counts. J is TRBJ2-3 and V is TRBV5-1, with 7 bases that match TRBD1. CDR1 is SGHRS and CDR2 is YFSETQ in the germline V gene. This CDR3 is built from 15 residues. Trimming cost V 2 bases and J 2 bases; bases outside gene matches: 5. In DNA form, the CDR3 reads TGCGCCAGCAGCTTAACAGGGGCGTTCACAGATACGCAGTATTTT. Amino acid sequence: CASSLTGAFTDTQYF.

The chain has TRBV29-1 and TRBJ2-7; TRBD2 agrees at 12 bases. V lost 7 bases and J lost 5; bases outside the gene matches: 15. The CDR3 extends over 16 amino acids. Looked up from germline, CDR1 is SQVTM and CDR2 is ANQGSEA. The CDR3 is CSGAGLAGGQVHEQYF. The CDR3, as DNA: TGCAGCGGTGCTGGTCTAGCGGGGGGGCAAGTCCACGAGCAGTACTTC.

This chain connects TRBV29-1 to TRBJ1-3, with TRBD1 as a possible D gene (5 bases). CDR3 length equals 14 residues. Germline CDR1 reads SQVTM; CDR2 reads ANQGSEA. Trimming shortened V by 5 bases and J by 0 bases, and 11 bases separated the two germline ends. CDR3 sequence (DNA): TGCAGCGTTCTTACCGGGGGCTCTGGAAACACCATATATTTT. Protein product: CSVLTGGSGNTIYF.

V is TRBV30 and J is TRBJ2-3, with a possible D match to TRBD2 (6 bases). The CDR3 consists of 14 residues. Between the trimmed V and J ends, which lost 7 bases and 1 base, there was a span of 15 bases. Germline CDR1 is GTSNPN and CDR2 is SVGIG (reference sequence). The CDR3 DNA reads as TGTGCCTCGACTAGGTTTACAGGCACAGATACGCAGTATTTT. Its translation is CASTRFTGTDTQYF. Drawing the rest from reference TRBV30 and TRBJ2-3, the complete variable domain is SQTIHQWPATLVQPVGSPLSLECTVEGTSNPNLYWYRQAAGRGLQLLFYSVGIGQISSEVPQNLSASRPQDRQFILSSKKLLLSDSGFYLCASTRFTGTDTQYFGPGTRLTVL.

The chain has TRBV7-2 and TRBJ2-3; D gene uncertain. Germline CDR1 is SGHTA and CDR2 is FQGNSA. This CDR3 is built from 14 residues. V lost 3 bases to trimming and J lost 4 bases, with 11 bases between them. CDR3 residues: CASSFGLPADTQYF. The CDR3 nucleotides are TGTGCCAGCAGCTTCGGCCTTCCCGCAGATACGCAGTATTTT. The entire variable domain, with the rest obtained from reference TRBV7-2 and TRBJ2-3, is as follows: GAGVSQSPSNKVTEKGKDVELRCDPISGHTALYWYRQSLGQGLEFLIYFQGNSAPDKSGLPSDRFSAERTGGSVSTLTIQRTQQEDSAVYLCASSFGLPADTQYFGPGTRLTVL.

The rearrangement joins TRBV6-5 to TRBJ2-3; 10 bases are a match to TRBD2. Germline assignment: CDR1 MNHEY and CDR2 SVGAGI. This CDR3 comprises 14 residues. The J segment lost 5 bases and the V segment lost 7 bases, leaving 6 bases of the junction unmatched. CDR3 sequence: CASTRAGGGDTQYF. DNA for the CDR3: TGTGCCAGCACCAGAGCGGGGGGGGGAGATACGCAGTATTTT.

This clone was seen only a few times. The chain links TRBV30 to TRBJ2-7; 9 bases match TRBD1. Germline lookup yields CDR1 GTSNPN and CDR2 SVGIG (reference sequence). Trimming removed 7 bases from V and 6 bases from J; junction bases left unmatched: 16. The CDR3 runs 15 residues. Written as DNA, the CDR3 is TGTGCCTATTCACTTCGGGGGACAGGGTCCCGCGAGCAGTACTTC. Protein product: CAYSLRGTGSREQYF. The whole variable domain, filled in from reference TRBV30 and TRBJ2-7, reads SQTIHQWPATLVQPVGSPLSLECTVEGTSNPNLYWYRQAAGRGLQLLFYSVGIGQISSEVPQNLSASRPQDRQFILSSKKLLLSDSGFYLCAYSLRGTGSREQYFGPGTRLTVT.

CDR3 bases: TGCGCCAGCAGCTTGTCTTGGGTAACAGAGACCCAGTACTTC. Protein product: CASSLSWVTETQYF. V is TRBV5-1 and J is TRBJ2-5, with no clear D. V lost 1 base to trimming and J lost 4 bases, with 11 bases between them. From germline, CDR1 is SGHRS and CDR2 YFSETQ. The CDR3 consists of 14 residues.

V gene TRBV14 combines with J gene TRBJ1-2; D is undetermined. The CDR3 spans 12 residues. The V end lost 2 bases, the J end lost 7 bases, and 8 bases lay between the germline ends. Per germline, CDR1 SGHDN and CDR2 FVKESK. The CDR3 region is CASSQLEGGYTF. The CDR3 coding sequence is TGTGCCAGCAGCCAACTGGAGGGTGGCTACACCTTC.

The chain joins TRBV5-4 to TRBJ2-7; no clear D gene. V was clipped by 3 bases and J by 5 bases, with 12 bases between them. Germline lookup yields CDR1 SGHNT and CDR2 YYREEE (reference sequence). The CDR3 consists of 13 residues. DNA of the CDR3: TGTGCCAGCAGCTCAAAAGACGTCCACGAGCAGTACTTC. As protein: CASSSKDVHEQYF.

For the CDR3, the DNA is TGTGCCAGCAGCTTATTCGGGAGCCCTGGAGATACGCAGTATTTT. Its translation is CASSLFGSPGDTQYF. The chain is built from TRBV7-9 and TRBJ2-3; perhaps TRBD2 as D (6 bases). The CDR3 loop spans 15 amino acids. Trimming shortened V by 2 bases and J by 5 bases, and 14 bases separated the two germline ends. CDR1 SEHNR and CDR2 FQNEAQ come from the germline V gene (reference sequence).

As concerns this clone: This CDR3 is also generated by other DNA sequences in the sample. The J gene is TRBJ2-2, the V gene TRBV5-1; D not resolved. V gave up 0 bases and J gave up 5 bases, with 5 bases separating them. This CDR3 is 13 amino acids long. Germline V CDR1 and CDR2: SGHRS, YFSETQ. CDR3 in DNA: TGCGCCAGCAGCTTGGCGATAACCGGGGAGCTGTTTTTT. It encodes CASSLAITGELFF. Filled out from reference TRBV5-1 and TRBJ2-2, the complete variable domain reads KAGVTQTPRYLIKTRGQQVTLSCSPISGHRSVSWYQQTPGQGLQFLFEYFSETQRNKGNFPGRFSGRQFSNSRSEMNVSTLELGDSALYLCASSLAITGELFFGEGSRLTVL.

On this clone itself: The same CDR3 is also encoded by other DNA sequences in this sample. The J gene is TRBJ2-3, the V gene TRBV30; no firm D call. The germline V gene encodes CDR1 GTSNPN and CDR2 SVGIG (reference sequence). CDR3 size: 13 residues. V was pared by 1 base and J by 0 bases, with 5 bases between. CDR3 sequence reads: CAWSGTSTDTQYF. The DNA for the CDR3 is TGTGCCTGGAGTGGGACCAGCACAGATACGCAGTATTTT.

This clone occurred a few times. V gene TRBV6-6 combines with J gene TRBJ1-5; 11 positions agree with TRBD1. This CDR3 is built from 15 residues. CDR1 and CDR2 from the germline V gene are MNHNY and SVGAGI (reference sequence). Germline trimming cut 8 bases from V and 6 bases from J; bases unmatched to any gene: 9. The CDR3 DNA sequence: TGTGCCAGCGACGATGGACAGGGGGCTTTTCAGCCCCAGCATTTT. Its translation: CASDDGQGAFQPQHF.

This clone has a handful of counts. The chain joins TRBV4-3 to TRBJ2-7; unclear D gene. The CDR3 is 15 amino acids. V was pared by 0 bases and J by 0 bases, with 9 bases between. Germline lookup yields CDR1 LGHNA and CDR2 YSLEER. The CDR3 DNA reads TGCGCCAGCAGCCAAGACCTATCCCCCTCCTACGAGCAGTACTTC. Residues: CASSQDLSPSYEQYF.

V gene TRBV5-6 combines with J gene TRBJ1-6; perhaps TRBD1 as D (6 bases). CDR1 SGHDT and CDR2 YYEEEE come from the germline V gene. With 6 bases removed from V and 7 bases from J, the gap between germline ends came to 14 bases. The CDR3 is made up of 14 amino acids. Here the CDR3 reads CASTKTGGNSPLHF. Written as DNA, the CDR3 is TGTGCCAGCACCAAGACAGGTGGAAATTCACCCCTCCACTTT.

This clone was observed a handful of times. The chain recombines TRBV6-1 with TRBJ2-1, with TRBD1 identical over 7 bases. Germline CDR1 reads MNHNS; CDR2 reads SASEGT. The CDR3 spans 13 residues. The J segment lost 8 bases and the V segment lost 6 bases, leaving 7 bases of the junction unmatched. DNA of the CDR3: TGTGCCAGCAGCTTTACAGGGGTTTATGAGCAGTTCTTC. Protein: CASSFTGVYEQFF.

This clone was counted a few times. V is TRBV2 and J is TRBJ2-2; D is uncertain. Trimming took 7 bases from V and 3 from J, leaving 6 bases between them. Germline CDR1 reads SNHLY; CDR2 reads FYNNEI. CDR3 length equals 12 residues. The CDR3 reads CASKFDTGELFF. CDR3 coding DNA: TGTGCCAGCAAATTCGACACCGGGGAGCTGTTTTTT.

This sequence joins TRBV2 and TRBJ2-6; D remains ambiguous. V was trimmed by 9 bases and J by 0 bases, leaving 9 bases between them. Germline CDR1 reads SNHLY; CDR2 reads FYNNEI. CDR3 length: 14 residues. CDR3 loop: CASTVISGANVLTF. Written as DNA, the CDR3 is TGTGCCAGTACAGTGATCTCTGGGGCCAACGTCCTGACTTTC. Variable domain in full (rest from reference TRBV2 and TRBJ2-6): EPEVTQTPSHQVTQMGQEVILRCVPISNHLYFYWYRQILGQKVEFLVSFYNNEISEKSEIFDDQFSVERPDGSNFTLKIRSTKLEDSAMYFCASTVISGANVLTFGAGSRLTVL.